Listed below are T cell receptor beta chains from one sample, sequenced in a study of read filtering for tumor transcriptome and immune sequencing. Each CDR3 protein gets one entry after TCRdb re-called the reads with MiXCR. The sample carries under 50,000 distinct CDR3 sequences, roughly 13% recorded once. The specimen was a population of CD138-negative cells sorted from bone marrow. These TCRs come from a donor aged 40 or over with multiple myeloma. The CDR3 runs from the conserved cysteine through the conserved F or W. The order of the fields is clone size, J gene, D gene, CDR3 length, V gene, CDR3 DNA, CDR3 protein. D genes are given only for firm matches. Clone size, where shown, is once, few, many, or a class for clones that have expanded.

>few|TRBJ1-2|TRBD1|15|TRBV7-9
TGTGCCAGCAGCCCCGGACAGGGGGGTAATTATGGCTACACCTTC
CASSPGQGGNYGYTF
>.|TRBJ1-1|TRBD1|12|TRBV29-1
TGCAGCGCGGGACAGGTCAACACTGAAGCTTTCTTT
CSAGQVNTEAFF
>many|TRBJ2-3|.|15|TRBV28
TGTGCCAGCAGTCCCCAGAACGGCGGCACAGATACGCAGTATTTT
CASSPQNGGTDTQYF
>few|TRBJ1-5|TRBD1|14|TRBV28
TGTGCCAGCAGCGTGACAGGGAAGAGTCAGCCCCAGCATTTT
CASSVTGKSQPQHF
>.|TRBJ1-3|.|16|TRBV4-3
TGCGCCAGCAGCCAAGAGTGGATATCCTCTGGAGACACCATATATTTT
CASSQEWISSGDTIYF
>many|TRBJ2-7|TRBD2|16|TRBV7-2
TGTGCCAGCAGCTTAGCGCCTAGCGGGAGTTCCTACGAGCAGTACTTC
CASSLAPSGSSYEQYF
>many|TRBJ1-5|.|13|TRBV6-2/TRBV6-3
TGTGCCAGTAGGGACGGCTACAATCAGCCCCAGCATTTT
CASRDGYNQPQHF
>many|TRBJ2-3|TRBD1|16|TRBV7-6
TGTGCCAGCAGCTTGCGGACAGGGCCGAGCACAGATACGCAGTATTTT
CASSLRTGPSTDTQYF
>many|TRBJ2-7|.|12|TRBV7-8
TGTGCCAGCAGCCCCTCCTCAGGCGAGCAGTACTTC
CASSPSSGEQYF
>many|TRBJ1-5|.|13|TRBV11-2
TGTGCCAGCAGCCCCGCCCGGGATCAGCCCCAGCATTTT
CASSPARDQPQHF
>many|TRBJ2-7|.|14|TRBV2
TGTGCCAGCAACTCCGGGACTGACCTTTACGAGCAGTACTTC
CASNSGTDLYEQYF
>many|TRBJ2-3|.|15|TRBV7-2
TGTGCCAGCAGCTTAAACTCAGGGCTGCCAGATACGCAGTATTTT
CASSLNSGLPDTQYF
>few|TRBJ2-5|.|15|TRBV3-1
TGTGCCAGCAGCCAACGAGACGAGCCAAGTCGGACCCAGTACTTC
CASSQRDEPSRTQYF
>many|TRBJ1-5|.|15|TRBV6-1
TGTGCCAGCACCCGAGGAGGGGAAGGTTCTCTGCCCCAGCATTTT
CASTRGGEGSLPQHF
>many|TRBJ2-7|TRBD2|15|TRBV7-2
TGTGCCAGCAGCCCGGGACTAGCGGGAGCTCGGGAGCAGTACTTC
CASSPGLAGAREQYF
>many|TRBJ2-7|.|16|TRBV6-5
TGTGCCAGCAGTCAAACCTCTACAGGGCGATCCTACGAGCAGTACTTC
CASSQTSTGRSYEQYF
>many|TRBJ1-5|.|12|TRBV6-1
TGTGCCTCCAGGACGGGGAATCAGCCCCAGCATTTT
CASRTGNQPQHF
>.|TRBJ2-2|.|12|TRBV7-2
TGTGCCAGCAATGCCAACACCGGGGAGCTGTTTTTT
CASNANTGELFF
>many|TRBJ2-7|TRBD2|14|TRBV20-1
TGCAGTGCTAGAGAGTCTAGCGGGAGGGAAGTGCAGTACTTC
CSARESSGREVQYF
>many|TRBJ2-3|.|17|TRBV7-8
TGTGCCAGCAGCTTAAGTTGGCGGAGCCCGGGGGGCGATACGCAGTATTTT
CASSLSWRSPGGDTQYF
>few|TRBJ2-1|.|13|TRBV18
TGTGCCAGCTCACCACTAGTCGGATATGGGCAGTTCTTC
CASSPLVGYGQFF
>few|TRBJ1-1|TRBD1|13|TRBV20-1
TGCAGTGCTAGGGACAGGGGGCACACTGAAGCTTTCTTT
CSARDRGHTEAFF